This T cell receptor beta chain was recovered during a study of cytomegalovirus exposure and HLA in healthy donors. Findings and caveats of the study: A few chains linked to CMV were shown in vitro to be specific for CMV antigens. Investigators reported more than 150 TCR beta chains as tied to cytomegalovirus.

As concerns this clone: Its antigen is unknown.

The donors formed part of the approximately 130-subject validation cohort, distinct from the roughly 700-subject first cohort. The V segment lost 2 bases and the J segment 0 bases; nucleotides outside the gene matches: 4. The germline V gene encodes CDR1 SGHDN and CDR2 FVKESK. This CDR3 region has 16 residues. TCRdb keeps only in-frame clones here, not all; method: immunoSEQ multiplex PCR. Among some 130,000 clones, 88% were seen once, and the ten largest hold around 1.5%. The chain uses TRBV14 and TRBJ1-1, with 9 nucleotides matching TRBD1. Sequenced material: PBMCs. The receptor was isolated from a young man in good health and CMV-seronegative. The CDR3: CASSQRQGGMNTEAFF. CDR3 DNA: TGTGCCAGCAGCCAACGACAGGGGGGGATGAACACTGAAGCTTTCTTT.